The clone carrying this TCR beta chain turned up a few times. This sample is drawn from a study of OX40 agonist ivuxolimab in advanced cancers. Some clones are missing from TCRdb's copy, which holds only in-frame ones; the method was immunoSEQ multiplex PCR. The data show 30,000 to 40,000 clones, approximately 87% seen once. This TCR was recovered from an adult with an advanced solid tumor such as melanoma, head and neck, liver or kidney cancer. Sample: CD4+ or CD8+ T cells sorted from blood, taken in a trial of the OX40 agonist ivuxolimab.

DNA for the CDR3: TGTGCCAGTAGTATCCACAATAGCGGTCCTAGCACAGATACGCAGTATTTT. Encoded protein: CASSIHNSGPSTDTQYF. The rearrangement joins TRBV19 to TRBJ2-3; possible D gene TRBD2, 6 bases. Germline CDR1 is LNHDA and CDR2 is SQIVND (reference sequence). The CDR3 sequence is 17 residues long. V gave up 3 bases and J gave up 0 bases, with 16 bases separating them.